The rows below give T cell receptor beta chains drawn from one sample of a study of blood T cell repertoires in COVID-19. The protocol was immunoSEQ multiplex PCR, while the TCRdb copy is restricted to in-frame clones and leaves out a portion. The sample has 65,000 to 75,000 clones, roughly 80% seen once. The specimen was peripheral blood. The receptors derive from a man older than 75 with acute or convalescent COVID-19. Both conserved end residues are part of each CDR3. D genes are given only for firm matches. A row's size may be missing; if present it is once, few, many or a size class.

V gene	D gene	clone size	J gene	CDR3 protein	CDR3 DNA
TRBV28	TRBD1	.	TRBJ2-4	CASILTGQRNIQYF	TGTGCCAGCATTTTAACGGGACAGAGAAACATTCAGTACTTC
TRBV28	TRBD1	.	TRBJ2-7	CARGQVGEQYF	TGTGCCCGCGGACAGGTGGGTGAGCAGTACTTC
TRBV9	.	.	TRBJ2-1	CASSRGTDYNEQFF	TGTGCCAGCAGTAGGGGGACCGATTACAATGAGCAGTTCTTC
TRBV6-5	.	few	TRBJ1-2	CASSYTPTANYGYTF	TGTGCCAGCAGTTACACACCTACAGCAAACTATGGCTACACCTTC
TRBV6-2/TRBV6-3	TRBD1	.	TRBJ1-2	CASSQTGDRGGYTF	TGTGCCAGCAGTCAGACAGGGGATCGCGGTGGCTACACCTTC
TRBV6-5	.	.	TRBJ1-3	CASVGAWISGNTIYF	TGTGCCAGCGTGGGGGCATGGATTTCTGGAAACACCATATATTTT
TRBV19	TRBD2	.	TRBJ2-1	CASSMSVAGGTYNEQFF	TGTGCCAGTAGTATGAGTGTAGCGGGAGGGACCTACAATGAGCAGTTCTTC
TRBV18	TRBD1	.	TRBJ1-3	CASSSSGTGSGNTIYF	TGTGCCAGCTCATCCTCCGGGACAGGCTCTGGAAACACCATATATTTT
TRBV4-2	TRBD1	.	TRBJ1-6	CASSHSGTGVTNSPLHF	TGTGCCAGCAGCCATTCCGGGACAGGAGTAACTAATTCACCCCTCCACTTT
TRBV28	.	.	TRBJ2-2	CASSFGHSTGELFF	TGTGCCAGCAGTTTTGGGCATAGCACCGGGGAGCTGTTTTTT
TRBV7-9	.	.	TRBJ2-2	CATRATNTGELFF	TGTGCCACCCGAGCCACGAACACCGGGGAGCTGTTTTTT
TRBV3-1/TRBV3-2	TRBD2	few	TRBJ2-2	CASSQEELAGEPGELFF	TGTGCCAGCAGCCAAGAAGAACTAGCGGGAGAACCCGGGGAGCTGTTTTTT
TRBV7-2	TRBD2	.	TRBJ2-5	CASSLARTSGGQQETQYF	TGTGCCAGCAGCTTAGCCCGGACTAGCGGGGGGCAACAAGAGACCCAGTACTTC